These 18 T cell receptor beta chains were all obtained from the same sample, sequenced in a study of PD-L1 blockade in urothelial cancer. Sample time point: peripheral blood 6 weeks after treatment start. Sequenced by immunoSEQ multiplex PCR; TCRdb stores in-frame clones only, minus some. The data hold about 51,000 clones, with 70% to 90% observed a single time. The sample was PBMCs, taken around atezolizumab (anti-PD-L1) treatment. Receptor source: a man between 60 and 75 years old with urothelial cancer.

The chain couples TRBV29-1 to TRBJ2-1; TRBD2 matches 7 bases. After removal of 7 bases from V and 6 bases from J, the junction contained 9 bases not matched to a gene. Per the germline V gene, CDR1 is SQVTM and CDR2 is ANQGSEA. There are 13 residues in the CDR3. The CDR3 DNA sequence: TGCAGCGGGCGACTTGGCGGGAGCAATGAGCAGTTCTTC. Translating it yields CSGRLGGSNEQFF.

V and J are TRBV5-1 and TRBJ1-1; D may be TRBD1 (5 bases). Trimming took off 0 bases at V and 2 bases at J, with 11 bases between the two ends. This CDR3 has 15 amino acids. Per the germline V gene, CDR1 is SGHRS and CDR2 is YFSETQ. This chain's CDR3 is CASSLGQSPNTEAFF. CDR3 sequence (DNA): TGCGCCAGCAGCTTGGGACAGTCACCTAACACTGAAGCTTTCTTT.

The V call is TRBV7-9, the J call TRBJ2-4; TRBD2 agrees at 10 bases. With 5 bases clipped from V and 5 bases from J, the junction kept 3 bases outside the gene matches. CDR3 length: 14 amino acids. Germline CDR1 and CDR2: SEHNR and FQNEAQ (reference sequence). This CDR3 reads CASSTTSGENIQYF. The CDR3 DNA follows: TGTGCCAGCAGCACCACTAGCGGGGAAAACATTCAGTACTTC.

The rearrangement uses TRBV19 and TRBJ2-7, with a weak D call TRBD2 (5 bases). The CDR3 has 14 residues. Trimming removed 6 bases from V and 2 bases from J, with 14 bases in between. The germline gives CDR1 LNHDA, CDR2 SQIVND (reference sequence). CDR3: CASSGELKPYEQYF. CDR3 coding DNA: TGTGCCAGTAGCGGGGAACTGAAACCCTACGAGCAGTACTTC. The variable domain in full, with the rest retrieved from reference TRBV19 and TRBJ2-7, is DGGITQSPKYLFRKEGQNVTLSCEQNLNHDAMYWYRQDPGQGLRLIYYSQIVNDFQKGDIAEGYSVSREKKESFPLTVTSAQKNPTAFYLCASSGELKPYEQYFGPGTRLTVT.

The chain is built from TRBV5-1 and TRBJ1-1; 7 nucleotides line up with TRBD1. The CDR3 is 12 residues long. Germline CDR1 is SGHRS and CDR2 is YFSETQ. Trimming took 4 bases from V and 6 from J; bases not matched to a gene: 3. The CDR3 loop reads CASSQTGPEAFF. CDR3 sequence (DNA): TGCGCCAGCAGCCAGACAGGGCCTGAAGCTTTCTTT.

The CDR3 protein is CASSQDRNRVNQPQHF. The CDR3 DNA reads TGTGCCAGCAGCCAAGACCGGAACAGAGTCAATCAGCCCCAGCATTTT. The chain recombines TRBV4-2 with TRBJ1-5, with D unclear. Germline V CDR1 and CDR2: LGHNA, YNFKEQ. The CDR3 contains 16 residues. V lost 0 bases and J 3 bases, leaving 12 bases between the germline ends.

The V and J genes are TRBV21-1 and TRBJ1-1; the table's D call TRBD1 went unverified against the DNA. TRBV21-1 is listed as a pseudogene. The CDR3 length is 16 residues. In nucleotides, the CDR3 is TGTGCCAGCAGCAAAGCCTCCAGGATTCTGAACACTGAAGCTTTCTTT. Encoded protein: CASSKASRILNTEAFF.

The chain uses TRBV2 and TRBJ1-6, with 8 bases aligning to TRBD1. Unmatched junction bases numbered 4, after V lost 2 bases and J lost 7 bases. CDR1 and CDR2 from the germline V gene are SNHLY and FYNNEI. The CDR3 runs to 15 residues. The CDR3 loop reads CASSERYRGNSPLHF. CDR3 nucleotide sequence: TGTGCCAGCAGTGAAAGATACAGGGGGAATTCACCCCTCCACTTT. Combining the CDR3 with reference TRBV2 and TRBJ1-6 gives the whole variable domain EPEVTQTPSHQVTQMGQEVILRCVPISNHLYFYWYRQILGQKVEFLVSFYNNEISEKSEIFDDQFSVERPDGSNFTLKIRSTKLEDSAMYFCASSERYRGNSPLHFGNGTRLTVT.

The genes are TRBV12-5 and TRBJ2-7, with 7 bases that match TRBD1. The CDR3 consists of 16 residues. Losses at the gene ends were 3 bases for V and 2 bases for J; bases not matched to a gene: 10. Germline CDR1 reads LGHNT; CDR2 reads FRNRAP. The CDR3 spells CASGFGPTGQTYEQYF. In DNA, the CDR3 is TGTGCTAGTGGTTTTGGCCCTACGGGACAGACCTACGAGCAGTACTTC.

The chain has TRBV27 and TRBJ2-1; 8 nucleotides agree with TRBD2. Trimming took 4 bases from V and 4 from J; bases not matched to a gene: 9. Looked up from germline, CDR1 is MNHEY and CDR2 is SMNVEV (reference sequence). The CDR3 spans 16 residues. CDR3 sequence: CASSSRVTSAYNEQFF. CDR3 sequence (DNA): TGTGCCAGCAGTTCTCGGGTGACTAGCGCTTACAATGAGCAGTTCTTC.

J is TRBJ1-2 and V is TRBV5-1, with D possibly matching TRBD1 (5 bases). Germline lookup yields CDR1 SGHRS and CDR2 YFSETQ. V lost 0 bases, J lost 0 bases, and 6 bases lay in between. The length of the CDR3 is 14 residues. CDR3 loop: CASSLEQANYGYTF. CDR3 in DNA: TGCGCCAGCAGCTTGGAACAGGCTAACTATGGCTACACCTTC.

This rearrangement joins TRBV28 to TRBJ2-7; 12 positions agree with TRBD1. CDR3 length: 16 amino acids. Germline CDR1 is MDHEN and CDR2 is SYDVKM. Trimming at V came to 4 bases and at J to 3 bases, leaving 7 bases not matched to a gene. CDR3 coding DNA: TGTGCCAGCAGTTCTCCGGGACAGGGGGCCATCTACGAGCAGTACTTC. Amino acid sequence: CASSSPGQGAIYEQYF.

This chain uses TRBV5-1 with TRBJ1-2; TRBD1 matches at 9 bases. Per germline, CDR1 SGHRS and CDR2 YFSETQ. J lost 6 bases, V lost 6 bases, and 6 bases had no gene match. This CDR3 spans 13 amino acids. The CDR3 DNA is TGCGCCAGCACCAACAGGGGGCTGAATGGCTACACCTTC. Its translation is CASTNRGLNGYTF.

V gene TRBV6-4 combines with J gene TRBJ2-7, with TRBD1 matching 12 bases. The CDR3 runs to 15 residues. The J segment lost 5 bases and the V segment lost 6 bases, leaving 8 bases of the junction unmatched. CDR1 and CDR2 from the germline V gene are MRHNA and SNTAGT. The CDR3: CASRGLGQGADEQYF. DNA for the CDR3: TGTGCCAGCAGGGGATTGGGACAGGGGGCAGACGAGCAGTACTTC.

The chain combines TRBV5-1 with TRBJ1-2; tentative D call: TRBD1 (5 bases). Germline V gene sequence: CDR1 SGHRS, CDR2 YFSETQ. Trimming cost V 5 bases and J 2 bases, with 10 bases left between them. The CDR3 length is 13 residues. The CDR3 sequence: CASRNRQNYGYTF. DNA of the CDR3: TGCGCCAGCAGAAACCGACAGAACTATGGCTACACCTTC. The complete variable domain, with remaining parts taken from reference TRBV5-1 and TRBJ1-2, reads KAGVTQTPRYLIKTRGQQVTLSCSPISGHRSVSWYQQTPGQGLQFLFEYFSETQRNKGNFPGRFSGRQFSNSRSEMNVSTLELGDSALYLCASRNRQNYGYTFGSGTRLTVV.

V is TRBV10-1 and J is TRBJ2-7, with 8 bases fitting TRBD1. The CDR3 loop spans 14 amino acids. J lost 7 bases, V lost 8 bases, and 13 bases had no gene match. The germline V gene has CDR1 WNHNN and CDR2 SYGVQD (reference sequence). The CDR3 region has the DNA TGCGCCAGCGGGGAAGGACAGGGTGGTATGGAGCAGTACTTC. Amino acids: CASGEGQGGMEQYF.

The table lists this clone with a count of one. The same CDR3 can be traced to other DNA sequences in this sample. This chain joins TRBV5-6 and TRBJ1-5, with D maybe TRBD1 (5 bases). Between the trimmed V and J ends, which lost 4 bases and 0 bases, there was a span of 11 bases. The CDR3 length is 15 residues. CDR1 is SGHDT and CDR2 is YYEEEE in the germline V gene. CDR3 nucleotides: TGTGCCAGCAGCCCCCGGGGGTATAGCAATCAGCCCCAGCATTTT. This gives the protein CASSPRGYSNQPQHF.

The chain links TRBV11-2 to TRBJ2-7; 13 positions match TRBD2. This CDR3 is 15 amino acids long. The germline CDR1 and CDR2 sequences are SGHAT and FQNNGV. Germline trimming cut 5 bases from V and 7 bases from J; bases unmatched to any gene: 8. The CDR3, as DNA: TGTGCCAGCAGCCAATGGACTAGCGGGGGCAATGAGCAGTACTTC. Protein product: CASSQWTSGGNEQYF.